The 11 T cell receptor beta chains in this list originate from one sample, sequenced in a study of cytomegalovirus exposure and HLA in healthy donors. TCRdb's copy holds only in-frame clones and misses some; the assay was immunoSEQ multiplex PCR. The repertoire consists of roughly 140,000 clones, with 85% to 90% occurring once and the leading ten covering 3.3%. The sequencing input was PBMCs. The receptors shown here come from a young woman in good health and CMV-seropositive.

This clone was seen more than once but under ten times. The chain uses TRBV29-1 and TRBJ2-3; TRBD2 matches at 10 bases. This CDR3 contains 14 residues. V was pared by 6 bases and J by 4 bases, with 7 bases of the junction left unmatched. Germline lookup yields CDR1 SQVTM and CDR2 ANQGSEA. CDR3 residues: CSVLTAGGADTQYF. The CDR3 DNA sequence: TGCAGCGTCCTAACAGCGGGAGGGGCAGATACGCAGTATTTT.

The J gene is TRBJ2-1, the V gene TRBV6-5, with 8 bases aligning to TRBD2. Unmatched junction bases numbered 7, after V lost 6 bases and J lost 9 bases. The CDR3 covers 13 residues. CDR1 is MNHEY, CDR2 SVGAGI, per germline. The CDR3 DNA is TGTGCCAGCAGGGCGAACCGGGGGGGTGAGCAGTTCTTC. Protein: CASRANRGGEQFF.

The chain links TRBV5-4 to TRBJ2-2, with 11 positions matching TRBD2. Per germline, CDR1 SGHNT and CDR2 YYREEE (reference sequence). J was trimmed by 5 bases and V by 4 bases; bases with no gene match: 7. CDR3 length: 16 amino acids. CDR3 amino acids: CASSTPGLAATGELFF. The CDR3 region has the DNA TGTGCCAGCAGCACGCCGGGACTAGCGGCTACCGGGGAGCTGTTTTTT.

This rearrangement joins TRBV28 to TRBJ2-5, with 12 bases fitting TRBD1. The CDR3 extends over 18 amino acids. The junction had 16 bases not matched to a gene; V was cut back by 6 bases and J by 5 bases. The germline CDR1 and CDR2 sequences are MDHEN and SYDVKM. The CDR3 DNA reads TGTGCCAGCAGCGGAACGTCGAAAGGGACAGGGGGCAGGGAGACCCAGTACTTC. This gives the protein CASSGTSKGTGGRETQYF.

This sequence joins TRBV18 and TRBJ1-4; 7 positions match TRBD1. With 1 base clipped from V and 8 bases from J, the junction kept 4 bases outside the gene matches. The CDR3 runs to 14 residues. The germline CDR1 and CDR2 sequences are KGHSH and LQKENI. This CDR3 reads CASSPQGAAEKLFF. DNA of the CDR3: TGTGCCAGCTCACCACAGGGGGCAGCGGAAAAACTGTTTTTT.

This clone was seen only a few times. The rearrangement links TRBV19 to TRBJ2-5; 9 bases are a match to TRBD1. The V gene's germline CDR1 is LNHDA and CDR2 SQIVND (reference sequence). Losses at the gene ends were 7 bases for V and 5 bases for J; bases not matched to a gene: 11. The CDR3 covers 15 residues. CDR3 DNA: TGTGCCAGTAACCCCGGGACAGGGCTACCCGAGACCCAGTACTTC. Its protein is CASNPGTGLPETQYF.

The J gene is TRBJ2-7, the V gene TRBV6-1, with D possibly being TRBD2 (6 bases). In germline, CDR1 is MNHNS, CDR2 SASEGT. The CDR3 contains 15 residues. Trimming shortened V by 6 bases and J by 3 bases, and 18 bases separated the two germline ends. The chain's CDR3 is CASSPDGGSFYEQYF. CDR3 DNA: TGTGCCAGCAGCCCCGATGGGGGGTCGTTCTACGAGCAGTACTTC.

The chain uses TRBV27 and TRBJ2-3; possibly TRBD2 for D (6 bases). This CDR3 has 13 residues. Between the trimmed V and J ends, which lost 4 bases and 5 bases, there was a span of 10 bases. Looked up from germline, CDR1 is MNHEY and CDR2 is SMNVEV (reference sequence). The CDR3 bases are TGTGCCAGCAGTTCCCAAGCGGGAGATACGCAGTATTTT. Encoded protein: CASSSQAGDTQYF.

The CDR3 loop reads CASRETGGQAFF. The CDR3 coding sequence is TGTGCCAGCAGGGAGACAGGGGGTCAAGCTTTCTTT. The genes are TRBV6-1 and TRBJ1-1, with 9 bases that match TRBD1. The V and J ends lost 6 bases and 9 bases, in that order; junction bases with no gene match: 5. CDR1 is MNHNS and CDR2 is SASEGT in the germline V gene. The CDR3 spans 12 residues.

The chain joins TRBV29-1 to TRBJ2-5, with TRBD2 identical over 8 bases. This CDR3 spans 14 amino acids. Germline V lookup: CDR1 SQVTM, CDR2 ANQGSEA. After removal of 6 bases from V and 5 bases from J, the junction contained 11 bases not matched to a gene. The CDR3 spells CSVGGLVASETQYF. The CDR3 DNA is TGCAGCGTCGGGGGACTAGTAGCGTCCGAGACCCAGTACTTC.

The chain carries TRBV2 and TRBJ1-1; D unresolved. V was shortened by 6 bases and J by 1 base, with 6 bases between the two germline ends. This CDR3 comprises 12 residues. CDR1 is SNHLY, CDR2 FYNNEI, per germline. Here the CDR3 DNA reads TGTGCCAGCAGCGTCAGGAACACTGAAGCTTTCTTT. This sequence encodes CASSVRNTEAFF. Using reference TRBV2 and TRBJ1-1 for the parts outside the CDR3, the full variable domain is EPEVTQTPSHQVTQMGQEVILRCVPISNHLYFYWYRQILGQKVEFLVSFYNNEISEKSEIFDDQFSVERPDGSNFTLKIRSTKLEDSAMYFCASSVRNTEAFFGQGTRLTVV.